Listed here is a single T cell receptor beta chain. Its antigen is not known. Germline V gives CDR1 MGHDK, CDR2 SYGVNS. V was trimmed by 2 bases and J by 6 bases, leaving 4 bases between them. The CDR3 is 11 amino acids. The data are from a study of CD8+ T cells in alopecia areata. Background on the study: Patients given treatment had severity scored by the percentage of scalp area affected. Whole-study results and caveats: Clonality in lesional scalp, especially alopecia totalis/universalis, exceeded that of normal scalp. Persistence in scalp and blood during tofacitinib was observed for many expanded lesional clones. Tofacitinib yielded significantly lower scalp clonality and fewer expanded CD8+ clones among the top 100.

The treatment was: oral pan-JAK inhibitor, 5-10 mg twice daily. As the sequencing template, cDNA was produced by extracting RNA and reverse transcribing it. Data came from immunoSEQ multiplex PCR; TCRdb stores just in-frame clones and leaves some out. The sample lists some 200,000 clones, 60% to 70% occurring once. The specimen was CD4+ T cells sorted from blood, collected at week 4, from a patient treated with tofacitinib. The origin of this receptor is a human donor with alopecia areata. The chain joins TRBV25-1 to TRBJ1-2; D is undetermined. CDR3 amino acids: CASSEGDGYTF. The DNA of the CDR3 is TGTGCCAGCAGTGAAGGGGATGGCTACACCTTC.